The clone carrying this TCR beta chain occurred many times. Its antigen is unidentified. Unique molecular identifiers were incorporated during preparation of the TCRbeta library. TCRdb called the PCR reads again in MiXCR, with one record for every CDR3 protein. Of about 70,000 distinct CDR3 sequences in the sample, roughly a tenth are singletons; the top ten hold about 13%. This entry comes from a study of T-cell reconstitution after alpha-beta-depleted transplantation in children. Study-level points and caveats: Once a year had passed after transplant, T-cell counts and diversity came mostly from newly produced T cells. Surviving recipient T cells and thymic progenitors accounted for the high day-60 TCRbeta diversity observed in some patients.

The TCR originated in a boy aged 5-17 years with acute myeloid leukemia, due to receive a stem cell transplant. This material consisted of PBMCs, taken before TCRalphabeta/CD19-depleted stem cell transplant.

The CDR3 DNA reads TGCGCCAGCAGCTTAGGACAGGGGGACCGGGACACTGAAGCTTTCTTT. This translates into CASSLGQGDRDTEAFF. This chain uses TRBV5-1 with TRBJ1-1; TRBD1 aligns across 10 bases. The CDR3 spans 16 residues. The trim removed 2 bases at V and 3 bases at J, leaving 7 bases unmatched. From germline, CDR1 is SGHRS and CDR2 YFSETQ. The full variable domain, rest sourced from reference TRBV5-1 and TRBJ1-1, is KAGVTQTPRYLIKTRGQQVTLSCSPISGHRSVSWYQQTPGQGLQFLFEYFSETQRNKGNFPGRFSGRQFSNSRSEMNVSTLELGDSALYLCASSLGQGDRDTEAFFGQGTRLTVV.